Shown below are 21 T cell receptor beta chains from a single sample sequenced in a study of regulatory T cells in long-lasting Graves disease. Time point denoted: newly diagnosed GD, antithyroid drugs for less than 3 months. The TCR library used RNA extracted from PBMCs. Both iRepertoire HTBI primers and Arm-PCR of CDR3 regions were used to build the TCR beta libraries. TCRdb ran MiXCR on the multiplex PCR reads and lists one entry per CDR3 protein. The sample holds 620,000 or so distinct CDR3 sequences; 15% to 20% are singletons and the top ten take approximately 20%. This sample was also put to use in a study of T cells in Graves' hyperthyroidism and ophthalmopathy.

This specimen was peripheral blood mononuclear cells (PBMCs), taken at new diagnosis, from a patient treated with antithyroid drugs. The source of these receptors is a young woman with Graves disease.

The rearrangement joins TRBV18 to TRBJ2-1, with 7 bases lining up with TRBD1. TRBJ2-7 explains the end of the DNA better; the J call may be wrong. This CDR3 spans 17 amino acids. Germline assignment: CDR1 KGHSH and CDR2 LQKENI. The CDR3 coding sequence is TGTGCCAGCTCACCCCAGAAGGGACAGCTAAGTCAAGAGACACAGTACTTC. Protein sequence: CASSPQKGQLSQETQYF.

This clonotype was found many times. J is TRBJ2-7 and V is TRBV28, with D perhaps being TRBD1 or TRBD2 (6 bases each). V lost 1 base and J 4 bases, leaving 14 bases between the germline ends. CDR1 is MDHEN and CDR2 is SYDVKM in the germline V gene. This CDR3 region has 15 residues. The CDR3 DNA reads TGTGCCAGCAGTTTATCGGGGGCAGGGGCTTACGAGCAGTACTTC. It yields the protein CASSLSGAGAYEQYF.

This clonotype was recorded at least ten times. The genes are TRBV12-3 or TRBV12-4 and TRBJ2-7; D gene unclear. The length of the CDR3 is 13 residues. CDR3 residues: CSFGGHPSYEQYF. In DNA, the CDR3 is TGTAGCTTCGGCGGCCACCCGTCCTACGAGCAGTACTTC.

This clonotype was counted ten times or more. The rearrangement joins TRBV20-1 to TRBJ2-7; D possibly corresponds to TRBD2 (5 bases). Germline CDR1 and CDR2: DFQATT and SNEGSKA (reference sequence). The V end lost 5 bases, the J end lost 4 bases, and 12 bases lay between the germline ends. The CDR3 contains 12 residues. Here the CDR3 DNA reads TGCAGTGCTGAGGGCTTAATTTACGAGCAGTACTTC. This translates into CSAEGLIYEQYF.

This clonotype showed up many times. The chain employs TRBV6-1 and TRBJ1-6; 7 nucleotides agree with TRBD1. The CDR3 runs 17 residues. Per the germline V gene, CDR1 is MNHNS and CDR2 is SASEGT. V lost 6 bases to trimming and J lost 10 bases; unmatched junction nucleotides: 18. The CDR3 is CASRPHLSGGGGSPLHF. DNA for the CDR3: TGTGCCAGCAGGCCCCACCTGTCAGGGGGAGGGGGCTCACCCCTCCACTTT.

This chain connects TRBV3-1 to TRBJ2-3; D might be TRBD2 (6 bases). V lost 6 bases and J lost 13, with 20 bases in between. Germline loops: CDR1 LGHDT, CDR2 YNNKEL (reference sequence). The CDR3 spans 13 residues. CDR3 bases: TGTGCCAGCAGATCCGACGGGACTGGCGCCGAGTATTTT. Translation: CASRSDGTGAEYF.

The rearrangement links TRBV29-1 to TRBJ1-4, with 9 bases fitting TRBD1. V lost 5 bases, J lost 5 bases, and 6 bases stayed unmatched. The CDR3 has 14 amino acids. Germline lookup yields CDR1 SQVTM and CDR2 ANQGSEA. CDR3 bases: TGCAGCGTTAAAGTGGGGACAGGGAATGAAAAACTGTTTTTT. This translates into CSVKVGTGNEKLFF. Full variable domain (outside the CDR3, taken from reference TRBV29-1 and TRBJ1-4): SAVISQKPSRDICQRGTSLTIQCQVDSQVTMMFWYRQQPGQSLTLIATANQGSEATYESGFVIDKFPISRPNLTFSTLTVSNMSPEDSSIYLCSVKVGTGNEKLFFGSGTQLSVL.

This clonotype was seen only once. This rearrangement joins TRBV3-1 to TRBJ2-2, with a possible D match to TRBD2 (6 bases). The V end was cut by 3 bases, the J end by 6 bases, with 20 bases between. The germline CDR1 and CDR2 sequences are LGHDT and YNNKEL (reference sequence). This CDR3 has 17 residues. This chain's CDR3 is CASSHHGRDLYPGELFF. The DNA for the CDR3 is TGTGCCAGCAGCCATCACGGGCGGGATTTGTATCCCGGGGAGCTGTTTTTT.

This clonotype showed up many times. The chain recombines TRBV20-1 with TRBJ2-7; tentative D call: TRBD2 (5 bases). Germline CDR1 and CDR2: DFQATT and SNEGSKA (reference sequence). This CDR3 spans 14 amino acids. Between the trimmed V and J ends, which lost 0 bases and 2 bases, there was a span of 11 bases. Written as DNA, the CDR3 is TGCAGTGCTAGAGATAGCCGGGGAACCTACGAGCAGTACTTC. The encoded protein is CSARDSRGTYEQYF.

In this sample, this clonotype turned up many times. The chain is built from TRBV6-5 and TRBJ2-7, with a possible D match to TRBD1 (5 bases). The CDR3 extends over 12 amino acids. CDR1 and CDR2 from the germline V gene are MNHEY and SVGAGI. The V end lost 3 bases, the J end lost 7 bases, and 10 bases lay between the germline ends. CDR3 DNA: TGTGCCAGCAGTTATTACGGACAAGAGCAGTACTTC. Translation: CASSYYGQEQYF.

This clonotype has a handful of counts. The rearrangement links TRBV11-2 to TRBJ2-7; the match to TRBD2 covers 9 bases. The CDR3 covers 14 residues. The J segment lost 7 bases and the V segment lost 5 bases, leaving 9 bases of the junction unmatched. Germline CDR1 SGHAT, CDR2 FQNNGV. The CDR3 sequence is CASSRTSGPGEQYF. CDR3 nucleotide sequence: TGTGCCAGCAGCCGAACTAGCGGGCCGGGGGAGCAGTACTTC.

This clonotype came up many times. V usage is TRBV3-1 and J usage is TRBJ1-5; a weak D match, TRBD1 (5 bases). Germline CDR1 reads LGHDT; CDR2 reads YNNKEL (reference sequence). The CDR3 consists of 17 residues. V gave up 2 bases and J gave up 6 bases, with 20 bases separating them. CDR3 in amino acids: CASSQSRQALRGQPQHF. Here the CDR3 DNA reads TGTGCCAGCAGCCAATCTCGGCAAGCCTTAAGGGGTCAGCCCCAGCATTTT.

This clonotype occurred a few times. The chain uses TRBV9 and TRBJ2-5; 9 bases agree with TRBD1. This CDR3 is 15 amino acids long. CDR1 is SGDLS, CDR2 YYNGEE, per germline. After removal of 3 bases from V and 3 bases from J, the junction contained 6 bases not matched to a gene. CDR3 nucleotide sequence: TGTGCCAGCAGCGCATCCGGGACAGGGAAAGAGACCCAGTACTTC. Translating it yields CASSASGTGKETQYF.

This clonotype was picked up many times. The chain employs TRBV20-1 and TRBJ2-1, with 8 bases lining up with TRBD2. V lost 3 bases and J lost 4; bases outside the gene matches: 8. CDR3 length equals 15 residues. CDR1 is DFQATT, CDR2 SNEGSKA, per germline (reference sequence). CDR3 protein: CSARDGAGGYNEQFF. The DNA of the CDR3 is TGCAGTGCTAGGGATGGTGCGGGAGGTTACAATGAGCAGTTCTTC.

The chain combines TRBV3-1 with TRBJ2-3, with 12 bases lining up with TRBD2. CDR3 length: 16 residues. Germline trimming cut 6 bases from V and 5 bases from J; bases unmatched to any gene: 9. Per germline, CDR1 LGHDT and CDR2 YNNKEL (reference sequence). CDR3 loop: CASRHAASGRGDTQYF. The CDR3, as DNA: TGTGCCAGCAGACATGCGGCTAGCGGGAGGGGAGATACGCAGTATTTT.

The V call is TRBV28, the J call TRBJ2-2; the match to TRBD2 covers 16 bases. The length of the CDR3 is 16 residues. In germline, CDR1 is MDHEN, CDR2 SYDVKM. V lost 5 bases to trimming and J lost 6 bases; unmatched junction nucleotides: 3. The CDR3 bases are TGTGCCAGCAGTGGGACTAGCGGGAGGGCCTCCGGGGAGCTGTTTTTT. Protein: CASSGTSGRASGELFF.

Ten or more counts support this clonotype. The V and J genes are TRBV5-1 and TRBJ1-1, with no clear D. Trimming stripped 0 bases from V and 1 base from J, with 13 bases between. The CDR3 sequence is 16 residues long. Germline lookup yields CDR1 SGHRS and CDR2 YFSETQ. The CDR3 sequence is CASSLARGVANTEAFF. The CDR3 DNA reads TGCGCCAGCAGCTTGGCCCGGGGAGTGGCGAACACTGAAGCTTTCTTT.

This clonotype turned up a few times. The rearrangement joins TRBV19 to TRBJ2-1; TRBD1 matches 7 bases. The ends lost 1 base at V and 6 bases at J; junction bases unmatched: 9. CDR1 and CDR2 from the germline V gene are LNHDA and SQIVND (reference sequence). CDR3 length: 16 residues. CDR3 sequence reads: CASSIVGNRGSNEQFF. The CDR3 DNA sequence: TGTGCCAGTAGTATAGTGGGAAACAGGGGTAGCAATGAGCAGTTCTTC.

Many counts were recorded for this clonotype. This chain connects TRBV12-3 or TRBV12-4 to TRBJ2-1; weak D call: TRBD2 (6 bases). The V and J ends lost 2 bases and 2 bases respectively, with 19 bases between them. The CDR3 covers 18 residues. The CDR3 bases are TGTGCCAGCAGTTTATGGAGGGCCGCGGTTCGAACCTACAATGAGCAGTTCTTC. Its translation: CASSLWRAAVRTYNEQFF.

This clonotype was seen ten or more times. V gene TRBV10-2 combines with J gene TRBJ2-5; 9 bases align to TRBD2. The germline CDR1 and CDR2 sequences are WSHSY and SAAADI. The CDR3 is 16 residues long. V was pared by 3 bases and J by 5 bases, with 10 bases of the junction left unmatched. CDR3 nucleotides: TGCGCCAGCAGTGATCCGGCGGGAGGGCCCTGGGAGACCCAGTACTTC. This codes for CASSDPAGGPWETQYF.

This clonotype has at least ten counts. V and J are TRBV28 and TRBJ1-5; D might be TRBD1 (5 bases). The CDR3 runs to 14 residues. Trimming shortened V by 9 bases and J by 3 bases, and 15 bases separated the two germline ends. Germline V gives CDR1 MDHEN, CDR2 SYDVKM. CDR3 residues: CASTTRENNQPQHF. The CDR3 DNA reads as TGTGCCAGTACCACCAGGGAGAACAATCAGCCCCAGCATTTT.